The 26 T cell receptor beta chains below all came from one sample that was sequenced in a study of Ad26.COV2.S vaccination and SARS-CoV-2 variants. Treatment noted: roughly 19 received Ad26.COV2.S at low or high dose, single or two shots; about 5 received placebo; per-sample allocation not given. Collection of samples fell on day 63 after the first vaccine or placebo injection. TCRdb keeps only in-frame clones here, not all; method: immunoSEQ multiplex PCR. The profile covers around 340,000 clones, with 75% to 90% appearing a single time and roughly a tenth taken by the ten largest. The source material was peripheral blood, sampled in a trial of Ad26.COV2.S vaccine versus placebo. The receptors derive from a person aged 18-60 years who received the Ad26.COV2.S COVID-19 vaccine or a placebo.

This clone was recorded once. The chain employs TRBV5-1 and TRBJ1-4, with 7 bases aligning to TRBD1. Germline lookup yields CDR1 SGHRS and CDR2 YFSETQ. Trimming took 4 bases from V and 7 from J; bases not matched to a gene: 7. The CDR3 length is 14 residues. CDR3 residues: CASSTGTEAEKLFF. CDR3 DNA: TGCGCCAGCAGCACCGGGACAGAGGCTGAAAAACTGTTTTTT.

The chain links TRBV18 to TRBJ1-4, with unresolved D. Trimming took 3 bases from V and 0 from J, leaving 5 bases between them. The CDR3 is 14 amino acids. The V gene's germline CDR1 is KGHSH and CDR2 LQKENI. This CDR3 is CASSPDSTNEKLFF. Written as DNA, the CDR3 is TGTGCCAGCTCACCGGATTCAACTAATGAAAAACTGTTTTTT.

The chain couples TRBV6-5 to TRBJ1-2; weak D call: TRBD1 (5 bases). CDR3 length: 13 amino acids. The V end lost 0 bases, the J end lost 8 bases, and 10 bases lay between the germline ends. The germline V gene encodes CDR1 MNHEY and CDR2 SVGAGI. The CDR3 here is CASSYSGQGGYTF. The CDR3 nucleotides read TGTGCCAGCAGTTACTCGGGCCAGGGCGGCTACACCTTC.

The chain recombines TRBV7-2 with TRBJ1-1; 11 positions agree with TRBD1. J was trimmed by 0 bases and V by 5 bases; bases with no gene match: 8. CDR3 size: 17 residues. Germline-derived CDR1 and CDR2 are SGHTA and FQGNSA. For the CDR3, the DNA is TGTGCCAGCAGCGTCGATGGACAGGGGGCTATGAACACTGAAGCTTTCTTT. This gives the protein CASSVDGQGAMNTEAFF.

The chain employs TRBV30 and TRBJ1-5, with D unclear. The ends were cut back, 5 bases at V and 4 bases at J, with 12 bases in the middle. Germline CDR1 reads GTSNPN; CDR2 reads SVGIG (reference sequence). The CDR3 runs to 13 residues. CDR3 protein: CAWSKAGNQPQHF. The DNA of the CDR3 is TGTGCCTGGTCTAAAGCGGGGAATCAGCCCCAGCATTTT.

The chain has TRBV27 and TRBJ2-7, with 10 bases aligning to TRBD2. CDR1 and CDR2 from the germline V gene are MNHEY and SMNVEV (reference sequence). The CDR3 covers 16 residues. Trimming cost V 4 bases and J 3 bases; bases outside gene matches: 9. CDR3 amino acids: CASSSHSAGGVYEQYF. The CDR3 nucleotides read TGTGCCAGCAGTTCTCATTCAGCGGGAGGGGTCTACGAGCAGTACTTC.

In this sample, this clone turned up once. The genes are TRBV30 and TRBJ2-2; tentatively, D is TRBD1 (6 bases). The germline V and J ends were trimmed by 3 bases and 7 bases, with 12 bases remaining between them. The V gene's germline CDR1 is GTSNPN and CDR2 SVGIG (reference sequence). The CDR3 sequence is 13 residues long. The chain's CDR3 is CAWRGASGGELFF. The CDR3 region has the DNA TGTGCCTGGAGGGGGGCATCTGGCGGGGAGCTGTTTTTT. Drawing the rest from reference TRBV30 and TRBJ2-2, the complete variable domain is SQTIHQWPATLVQPVGSPLSLECTVEGTSNPNLYWYRQAAGRGLQLLFYSVGIGQISSEVPQNLSASRPQDRQFILSSKKLLLSDSGFYLCAWRGASGGELFFGEGSRLTVL.

This clone appeared a few times. This rearrangement joins TRBV10-3 to TRBJ1-1; the D gene is possibly TRBD1 (5 bases). Germline lookup yields CDR1 ENHRY and CDR2 SYGVKD. CDR3 length: 15 amino acids. V gave up 3 bases and J gave up 0 bases, with 11 bases separating them. The chain's CDR3 is CAISDPGTVNTEAFF. CDR3 sequence (DNA): TGTGCCATCAGTGATCCCGGGACGGTGAACACTGAAGCTTTCTTT.

The chain employs TRBV4-2 and TRBJ2-3; TRBD2 is a possible D gene (6 bases). Germline V gene data show CDR1 as LGHNA and CDR2 as YNFKEQ. This CDR3 spans 15 amino acids. Trimming stripped 0 bases from V and 4 bases from J, with 11 bases between. CDR3 amino acids: CASSQEFGGADTQYF. The CDR3 nucleotides are TGTGCCAGCAGCCAAGAATTCGGAGGGGCAGATACGCAGTATTTT.

The chain recombines TRBV7-2 with TRBJ1-2; D remains unclear. The CDR3 totals 16 residues. Germline V gene data show CDR1 as SGHTA and CDR2 as FQGNSA. Trimming took off 1 base at V and 0 bases at J, with 12 bases between the two ends. CDR3 coding DNA: TGTGCCAGCAGCTTAGGTCTGGAACTAACTAACTATGGCTACACCTTC. Protein: CASSLGLELTNYGYTF.

The V call is TRBV10-1, the J call TRBJ2-1; 8 bases match TRBD1. Germline V gives CDR1 WNHNN, CDR2 SYGVQD (reference sequence). The CDR3 runs to 15 residues. V gave up 6 bases and J gave up 2 bases; unmatched junction bases: 6. CDR3 in amino acids: CASSPTGVAYNEQFF. The CDR3 DNA reads as TGCGCCAGCAGCCCGACAGGGGTTGCCTACAATGAGCAGTTCTTC.

This chain uses TRBV11-3 with TRBJ2-5; D is uncertain. V was shortened by 4 bases and J by 3 bases, with 9 bases between the two germline ends. This CDR3 has 13 residues. Per the germline V gene, CDR1 is SGHNT and CDR2 is YENEEA. The CDR3 here is CASSSTREETQYF. DNA for the CDR3: TGTGCCAGCAGCTCGACCCGGGAAGAGACCCAGTACTTC.

The chain carries TRBV4-3 and TRBJ2-3; 9 bases align to TRBD2. The length of the CDR3 is 16 residues. Per germline, CDR1 LGHNA and CDR2 YSLEER. Trimming at V came to 1 base and at J to 5 bases, leaving 7 bases not matched to a gene. The CDR3 bases are TGCGCCAGCAGCCAAGGGCTTGCGGGGGGGGAAGATACGCAGTATTTT. As protein: CASSQGLAGGEDTQYF.

This clone came up once. V usage is TRBV7-2 and J usage is TRBJ2-7, with D perhaps matching TRBD2 (5 bases). With 1 base removed from V and 3 bases from J, the gap between germline ends came to 10 bases. The CDR3 covers 14 residues. Germline V gives CDR1 SGHTA, CDR2 FQGNSA. CDR3 coding DNA: TGTGCCAGCAGCTTAGTTACGGGGTTCTACGAGCAGTACTTC. As protein: CASSLVTGFYEQYF.

A word on this clone: Within the sample, other DNA sequences also encode this same CDR3. J is TRBJ2-7 and V is TRBV5-1; D is uncertain. Germline CDR1 reads SGHRS; CDR2 reads YFSETQ. The CDR3 covers 14 residues. Trimming left V 4 bases short and J 0 bases short, with 11 bases between. The CDR3 is CASSPGTSSYEQYF. Here the CDR3 DNA reads TGCGCCAGCAGCCCAGGTACCTCCTCCTACGAGCAGTACTTC.

This clone is a singleton in its sample. The CDR3 loop reads CASSPGLAEYYPFTDTQYF. For the CDR3, the DNA is TGTGCCAGCTCACCGGGACTAGCGGAATACTATCCTTTCACAGATACGCAGTATTTT. This chain links TRBV18 with TRBJ2-3; 11 bases line up with TRBD2. The germline V gene has CDR1 KGHSH and CDR2 LQKENI. This CDR3 spans 19 amino acids. V trimming: 3 bases; J trimming: 2 bases; junction bases outside the gene matches: 13.

V usage is TRBV6-1 and J usage is TRBJ2-1; D is unresolved. This CDR3 region has 15 residues. Trimming shortened V by 2 bases and J by 4 bases, and 12 bases separated the two germline ends. The germline CDR1 and CDR2 sequences are MNHNS and SASEGT. The CDR3 sequence: CASSESARFYNEQFF. The CDR3 region has the DNA TGTGCCAGCAGTGAATCCGCCCGATTTTACAATGAGCAGTTCTTC.

The V and J genes are TRBV4-1 and TRBJ1-2, with 11 bases aligning to TRBD1. The length of the CDR3 is 17 residues. Germline V gene sequence: CDR1 MGHRA, CDR2 YSYEKL. V lost 2 bases to trimming and J lost 2 bases; unmatched junction nucleotides: 7. The CDR3 coding sequence is TGCGCCAGCAGCCAACAGCCGGGACAGGGGGTGAACTATGGCTACACCTTC. It specifies CASSQQPGQGVNYGYTF.

Regarding this clone: This CDR3 is also generated by other DNA sequences in the sample. This chain uses TRBV30 with TRBJ1-5; a possible D gene is TRBD1 (5 bases). CDR3 size: 13 residues. V was shortened by 3 bases and J by 0 bases, with 6 bases between the two germline ends. CDR1 is GTSNPN and CDR2 is SVGIG in the germline V gene (reference sequence). In nucleotides, the CDR3 is TGTGCCTGGAGCAGGGATAGCAATCAGCCCCAGCATTTT. Its translation: CAWSRDSNQPQHF.

The chain is built from TRBV5-1 and TRBJ2-1, with 9 nucleotides matching TRBD1. Germline loops: CDR1 SGHRS, CDR2 YFSETQ. This CDR3 is 17 amino acids long. Trimming took 1 base from V and 3 from J; bases not matched to a gene: 8. The CDR3 loop is CASSLTERTGVYNEQFF. In DNA, the CDR3 is TGCGCCAGCAGCTTGACCGAAAGGACAGGGGTCTACAATGAGCAGTTCTTC.

The gene calls are TRBV21-1 and TRBJ2-7; TRBD1, the D gene given by the table, was not confirmed from the DNA. TRBV21-1 is flagged as a pseudogene. The CDR3 loop spans 14 amino acids. The CDR3 protein is CASSKAPGGYEQYF. CDR3 in DNA: TGTGCCAGCAGCAAAGCACCAGGGGGCTACGAGCAGTACTTC.

This chain links TRBV28 with TRBJ2-7; 9 nucleotides line up with TRBD1. The CDR3 extends over 14 amino acids. Looked up from germline, CDR1 is MDHEN and CDR2 is SYDVKM. The V and J ends lost 6 bases and 3 bases, in that order; junction bases with no gene match: 6. CDR3 DNA sequence: TGTGCCAGCAGCCGCCTGGACAGGGGCTACGAGCAGTACTTC. The encoded protein is CASSRLDRGYEQYF.

V usage is TRBV10-3 and J usage is TRBJ2-1, with TRBD2 matching over 12 bases. With 7 bases clipped from V and 10 bases from J, the junction kept 8 bases outside the gene matches. The CDR3 has 14 residues. Germline-derived CDR1 and CDR2 are ENHRY and SYGVKD. CDR3: CAIMLAGGPREQFF. The DNA for the CDR3 is TGTGCCATCATGCTAGCGGGAGGGCCGAGAGAGCAGTTCTTC.

The rearrangement uses TRBV7-2 and TRBJ1-6; perhaps TRBD1 as D (5 bases). Germline V CDR1 and CDR2: SGHTA, FQGNSA. The CDR3 sequence is 15 residues long. V lost 7 bases and J 9 bases, leaving 19 bases between the germline ends. The CDR3 coding sequence is TGTGCCAGCACCCTGGACGGGGGATTGGGTTCACCCCTCCACTTT. It encodes CASTLDGGLGSPLHF.

The CDR3 region has the DNA TGTGCCAGCAGTCTGGACATTAACACTGAAGCTTTCTTT. It specifies CASSLDINTEAFF. The J gene is TRBJ1-1, the V gene TRBV28, with a possible D match to TRBD1 (5 bases). The CDR3 consists of 13 residues. Germline CDR1 is MDHEN and CDR2 is SYDVKM. The germline V and J ends were trimmed by 5 bases and 2 bases, with 9 bases remaining between them.

This rearrangement joins TRBV2 to TRBJ2-3; 8 bases are a match to TRBD2. The V and J ends lost 2 bases and 4 bases, in that order; junction bases with no gene match: 8. CDR1 and CDR2 (germline): SNHLY, FYNNEI. The length of the CDR3 is 16 residues. The CDR3 spells CASSEYSGVRADTQYF. For the CDR3, the DNA is TGTGCCAGCAGTGAATATAGCGGGGTTAGGGCAGATACGCAGTATTTT.